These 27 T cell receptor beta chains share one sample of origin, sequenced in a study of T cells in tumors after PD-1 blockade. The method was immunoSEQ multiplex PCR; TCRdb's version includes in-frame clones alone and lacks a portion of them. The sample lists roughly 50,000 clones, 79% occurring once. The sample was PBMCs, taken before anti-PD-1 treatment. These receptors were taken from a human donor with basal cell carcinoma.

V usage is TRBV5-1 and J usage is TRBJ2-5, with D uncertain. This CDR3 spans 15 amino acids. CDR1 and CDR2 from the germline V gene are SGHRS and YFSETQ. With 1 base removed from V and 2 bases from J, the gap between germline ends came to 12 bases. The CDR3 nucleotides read TGCGCCAGCAGCTTGTTGACGGGCAATCAAGAGACCCAGTACTTC. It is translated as CASSLLTGNQETQYF.

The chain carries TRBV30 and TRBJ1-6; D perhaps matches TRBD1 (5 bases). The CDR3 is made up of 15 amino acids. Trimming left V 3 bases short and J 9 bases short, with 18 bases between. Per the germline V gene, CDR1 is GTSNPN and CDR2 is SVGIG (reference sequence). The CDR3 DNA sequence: TGTGCCTGGAGACACCTCAGGGAAAAGGGTTCACCCCTCCACTTT. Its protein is CAWRHLREKGSPLHF.

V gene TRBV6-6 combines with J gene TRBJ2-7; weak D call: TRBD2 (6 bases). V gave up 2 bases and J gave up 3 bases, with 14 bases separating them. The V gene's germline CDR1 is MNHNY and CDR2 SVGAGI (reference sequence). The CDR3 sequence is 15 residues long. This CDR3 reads CASSYTSGVDYEQYF. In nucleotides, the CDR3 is TGTGCCAGCAGTTACACGTCGGGGGTCGACTACGAGCAGTACTTC.

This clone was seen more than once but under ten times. The CDR3 bases are TGTGCCAGCAGCTTAATTTCCGGGGCGGCCTACAATGAGCAGTTCTTC. It encodes CASSLISGAAYNEQFF. This chain uses TRBV7-3 with TRBJ2-1; D possibly matches TRBD1 or TRBD2 (5 bases each). This CDR3 is built from 16 residues. The ends were cut back, 1 base at V and 2 bases at J, with 12 bases in the middle. Per the germline V gene, CDR1 is SGHTA and CDR2 is FQGTGA.

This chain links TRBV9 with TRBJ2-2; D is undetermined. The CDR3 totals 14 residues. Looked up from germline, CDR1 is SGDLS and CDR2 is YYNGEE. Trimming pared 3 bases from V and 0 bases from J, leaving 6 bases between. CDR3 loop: CASSGYPNTGELFF. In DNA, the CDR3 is TGTGCCAGCAGCGGGTACCCGAACACCGGGGAGCTGTTTTTT.

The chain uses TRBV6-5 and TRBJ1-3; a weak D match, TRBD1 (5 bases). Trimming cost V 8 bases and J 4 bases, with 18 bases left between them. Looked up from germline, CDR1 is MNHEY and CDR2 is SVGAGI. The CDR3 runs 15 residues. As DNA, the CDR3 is TGTGCCAGCTACGGCGGGGCCTTGGGGGGAAACACCATATATTTT. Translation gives CASYGGALGGNTIYF.

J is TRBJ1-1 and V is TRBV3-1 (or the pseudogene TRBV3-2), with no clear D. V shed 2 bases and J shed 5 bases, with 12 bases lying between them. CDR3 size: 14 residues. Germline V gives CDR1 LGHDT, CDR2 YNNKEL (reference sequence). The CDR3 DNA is TGTGCCAGCAGCCAACAAAAACAAGGAACTGAAGCTTTCTTT. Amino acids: CASSQQKQGTEAFF.

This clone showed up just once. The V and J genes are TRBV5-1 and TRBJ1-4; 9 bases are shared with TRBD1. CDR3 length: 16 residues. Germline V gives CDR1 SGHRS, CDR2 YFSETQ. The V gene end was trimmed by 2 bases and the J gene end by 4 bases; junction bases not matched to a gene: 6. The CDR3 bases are TGCGCCAGCAGCTTCGCCGGGACAGGGAATAATGAAAAACTGTTTTTT. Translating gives CASSFAGTGNNEKLFF.

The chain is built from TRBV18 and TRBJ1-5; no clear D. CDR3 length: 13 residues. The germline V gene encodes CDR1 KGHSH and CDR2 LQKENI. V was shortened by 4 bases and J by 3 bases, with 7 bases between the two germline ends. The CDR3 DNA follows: TGTGCCAGCTCACAGGGTCTCAATCAGCCCCAGCATTTT. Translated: CASSQGLNQPQHF.

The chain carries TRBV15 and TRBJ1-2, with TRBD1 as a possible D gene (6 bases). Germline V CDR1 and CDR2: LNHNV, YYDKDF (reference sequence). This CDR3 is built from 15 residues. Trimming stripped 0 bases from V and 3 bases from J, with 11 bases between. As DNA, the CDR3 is TGTGCCACCAGCAGAGATGCGGACAGCCACTATGGCTACACCTTC. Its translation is CATSRDADSHYGYTF.

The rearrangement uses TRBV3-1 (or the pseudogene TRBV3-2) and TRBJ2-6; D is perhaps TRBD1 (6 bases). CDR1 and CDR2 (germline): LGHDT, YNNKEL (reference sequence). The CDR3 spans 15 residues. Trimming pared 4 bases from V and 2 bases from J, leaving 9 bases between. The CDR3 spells CASSLQGAGANVLTF. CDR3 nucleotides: TGTGCCAGCAGCCTACAGGGTGCTGGGGCCAACGTCCTGACTTTC.

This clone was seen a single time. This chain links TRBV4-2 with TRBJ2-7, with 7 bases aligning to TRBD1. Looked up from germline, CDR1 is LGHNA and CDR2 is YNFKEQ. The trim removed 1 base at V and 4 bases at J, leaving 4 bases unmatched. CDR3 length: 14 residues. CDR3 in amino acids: CASSQGTGDYEQYF. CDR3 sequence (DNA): TGTGCCAGCAGCCAAGGTACAGGGGATTACGAGCAGTACTTC.

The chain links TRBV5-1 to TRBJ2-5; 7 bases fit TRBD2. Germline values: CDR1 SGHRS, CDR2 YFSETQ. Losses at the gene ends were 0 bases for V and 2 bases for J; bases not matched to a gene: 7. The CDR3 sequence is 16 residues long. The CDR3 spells CASSLGAAGKQETQYF. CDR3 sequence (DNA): TGCGCCAGCAGCTTGGGGGCAGCGGGAAAACAAGAGACCCAGTACTTC.

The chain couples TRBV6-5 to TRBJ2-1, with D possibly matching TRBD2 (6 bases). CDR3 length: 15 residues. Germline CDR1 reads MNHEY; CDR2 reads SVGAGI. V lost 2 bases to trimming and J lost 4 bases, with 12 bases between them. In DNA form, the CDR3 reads TGTGCCAGCAGTTACGGGGGAGCGGGTTACAATGAGCAGTTCTTC. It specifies CASSYGGAGYNEQFF.

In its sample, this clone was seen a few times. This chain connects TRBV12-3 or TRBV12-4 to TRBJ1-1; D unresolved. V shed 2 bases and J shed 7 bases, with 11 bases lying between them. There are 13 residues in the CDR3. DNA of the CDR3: TGTGCCAGCAGTTTACTCTTTGTTGGTGAAGCTTTCTTT. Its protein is CASSLLFVGEAFF.

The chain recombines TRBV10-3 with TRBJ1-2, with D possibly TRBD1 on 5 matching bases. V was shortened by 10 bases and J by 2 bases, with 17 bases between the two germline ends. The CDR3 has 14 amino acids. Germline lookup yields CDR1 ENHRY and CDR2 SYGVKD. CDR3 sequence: CATDHQGTNYGYTF. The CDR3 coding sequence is TGTGCCACTGACCACCAGGGAACCAACTATGGCTACACCTTC.

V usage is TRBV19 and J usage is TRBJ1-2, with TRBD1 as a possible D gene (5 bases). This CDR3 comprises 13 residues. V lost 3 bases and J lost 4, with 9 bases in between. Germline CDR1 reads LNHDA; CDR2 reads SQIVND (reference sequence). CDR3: CASSMGRLYGYTF. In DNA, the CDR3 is TGTGCCAGTAGTATGGGACGGCTCTATGGCTACACCTTC.

CDR3 DNA: TGTGCCACCGGGGGCTCCTCCACAGATACGCAGTATTTT. It translates to CATGGSSTDTQYF. This chain uses TRBV19 with TRBJ2-3; D might be TRBD1 or TRBD2, each matching 6 bases. The CDR3 runs 13 residues. V lost 10 bases and J lost 2, with 13 bases in between. Germline values: CDR1 LNHDA, CDR2 SQIVND (reference sequence).

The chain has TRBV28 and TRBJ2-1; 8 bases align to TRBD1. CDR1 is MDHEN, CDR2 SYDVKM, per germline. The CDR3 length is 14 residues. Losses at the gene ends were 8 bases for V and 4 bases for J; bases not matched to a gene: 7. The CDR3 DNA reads TGTGCCAGCCGAGGACAGGGCGATTACAATGAGCAGTTCTTC. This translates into CASRGQGDYNEQFF. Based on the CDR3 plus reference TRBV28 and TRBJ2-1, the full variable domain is DVKVTQSSRYLVKRTGEKVFLECVQDMDHENMFWYRQDPGLGLRLIYFSYDVKMKEKGDIPEGYSVSREKKERFSLILESASTNQTSMYLCASRGQGDYNEQFFGPGTRLTVL.

The CDR3 sequence: CATSPGRGTYEQYF. For the CDR3, the DNA is TGTGCCACCAGCCCCGGTAGGGGGACCTACGAGCAGTACTTC. This chain links TRBV24-1 with TRBJ2-7, with a tentative D call TRBD1 (6 bases). V lost 7 bases and J 2 bases, leaving 14 bases between the germline ends. CDR1 is KGHDR, CDR2 SFDVKD, per germline. The CDR3 has 14 residues.

The CDR3 nucleotides are TGTGCCAGCAGCTTAGAGAGACAGGGGGCGAGTGAGCAGTTCTTC. Translating gives CASSLERQGASEQFF. The chain combines TRBV7-9 with TRBJ2-1; 10 bases match TRBD1. The V segment lost 1 base and the J segment 9 bases; nucleotides outside the gene matches: 6. The CDR3 has 15 amino acids. The germline CDR1 and CDR2 sequences are SEHNR and FQNEAQ (reference sequence).

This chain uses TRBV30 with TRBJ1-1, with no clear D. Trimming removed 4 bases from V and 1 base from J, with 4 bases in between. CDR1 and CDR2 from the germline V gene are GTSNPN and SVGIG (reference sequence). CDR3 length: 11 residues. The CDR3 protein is CAWKENTEAFF. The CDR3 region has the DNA TGTGCCTGGAAGGAGAACACTGAAGCTTTCTTT.

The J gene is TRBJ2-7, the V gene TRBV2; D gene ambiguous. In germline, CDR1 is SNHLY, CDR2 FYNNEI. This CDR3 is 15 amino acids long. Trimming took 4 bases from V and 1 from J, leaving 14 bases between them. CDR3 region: CASSAFQERSYEQYF. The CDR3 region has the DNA TGTGCCAGCAGTGCTTTTCAGGAAAGGTCCTACGAGCAGTACTTC.

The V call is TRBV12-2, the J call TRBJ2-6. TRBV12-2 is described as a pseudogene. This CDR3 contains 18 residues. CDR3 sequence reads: CASRPRYGFFSGANVLTF. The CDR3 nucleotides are TGTGCAAGTCGCCCGCGCTACGGCTTTTTCTCTGGGGCCAACGTCCTGACTTTC.

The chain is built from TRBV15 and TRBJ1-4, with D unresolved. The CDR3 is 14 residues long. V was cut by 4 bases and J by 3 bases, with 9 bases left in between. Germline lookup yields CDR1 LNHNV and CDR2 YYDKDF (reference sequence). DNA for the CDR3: TGTGCCACCAGCACCTATGATGCTAATGAAAAACTGTTTTTT. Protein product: CATSTYDANEKLFF.

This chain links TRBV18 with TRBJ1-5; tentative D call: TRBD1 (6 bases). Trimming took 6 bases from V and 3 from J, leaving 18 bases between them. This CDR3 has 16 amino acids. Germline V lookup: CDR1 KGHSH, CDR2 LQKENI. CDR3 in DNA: TGTGCCAGCTCCTACCAGGGGCCGGGAGACAATCAGCCCCAGCATTTT. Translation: CASSYQGPGDNQPQHF.

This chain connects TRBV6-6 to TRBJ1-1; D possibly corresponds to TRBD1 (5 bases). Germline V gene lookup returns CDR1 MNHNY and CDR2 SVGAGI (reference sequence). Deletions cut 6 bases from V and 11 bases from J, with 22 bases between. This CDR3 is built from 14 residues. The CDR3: CASRLLDPGGRAFF. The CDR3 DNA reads TGTGCCAGCAGATTACTAGACCCGGGGGGTAGGGCTTTCTTT.